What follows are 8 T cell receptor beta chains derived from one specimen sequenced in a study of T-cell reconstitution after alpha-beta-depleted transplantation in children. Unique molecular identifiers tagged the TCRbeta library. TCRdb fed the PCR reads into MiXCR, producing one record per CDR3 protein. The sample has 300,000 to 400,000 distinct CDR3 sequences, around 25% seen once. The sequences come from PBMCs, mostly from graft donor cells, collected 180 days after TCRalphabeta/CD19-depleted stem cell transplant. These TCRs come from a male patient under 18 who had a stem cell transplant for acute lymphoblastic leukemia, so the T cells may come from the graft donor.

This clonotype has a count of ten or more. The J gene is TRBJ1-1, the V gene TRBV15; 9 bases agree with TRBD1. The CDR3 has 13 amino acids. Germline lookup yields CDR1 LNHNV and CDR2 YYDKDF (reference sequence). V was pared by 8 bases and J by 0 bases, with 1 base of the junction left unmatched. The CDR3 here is CATGQGMNTEAFF. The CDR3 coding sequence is TGTGCCACCGGACAGGGGATGAACACTGAAGCTTTCTTT. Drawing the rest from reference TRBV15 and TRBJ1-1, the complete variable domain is DAMVIQNPRYQVTQFGKPVTLSCSQTLNHNVMYWYQQKSSQAPKLLFHYYDKDFNNEADTPDNFQSRRPNTSFCFLDIRSPGLGDTAMYLCATGQGMNTEAFFGQGTRLTVV.

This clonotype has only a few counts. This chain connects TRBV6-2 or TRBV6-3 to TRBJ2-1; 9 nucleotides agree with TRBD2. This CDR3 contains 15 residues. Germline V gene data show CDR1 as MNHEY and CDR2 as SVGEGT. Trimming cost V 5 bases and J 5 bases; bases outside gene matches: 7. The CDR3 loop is CASSILAGKNNEQFF. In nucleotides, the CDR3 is TGTGCCAGCAGTATTCTAGCGGGGAAGAACAATGAGCAGTTCTTC.

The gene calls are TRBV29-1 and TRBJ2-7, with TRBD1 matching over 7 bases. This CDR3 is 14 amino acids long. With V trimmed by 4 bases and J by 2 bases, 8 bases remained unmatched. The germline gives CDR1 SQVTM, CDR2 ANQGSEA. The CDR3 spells CSVVKRDSAYEQYF. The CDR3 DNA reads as TGCAGCGTTGTAAAAAGGGACAGCGCCTACGAGCAGTACTTC.

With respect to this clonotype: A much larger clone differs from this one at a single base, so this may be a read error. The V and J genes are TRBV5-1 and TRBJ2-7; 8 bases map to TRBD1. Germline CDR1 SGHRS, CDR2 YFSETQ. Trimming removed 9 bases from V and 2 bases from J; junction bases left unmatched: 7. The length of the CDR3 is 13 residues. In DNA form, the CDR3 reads TGCGCCACTTCGGGACAGGCCACCTACGAGCAGTACTTC. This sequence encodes CATSGQATYEQYF.

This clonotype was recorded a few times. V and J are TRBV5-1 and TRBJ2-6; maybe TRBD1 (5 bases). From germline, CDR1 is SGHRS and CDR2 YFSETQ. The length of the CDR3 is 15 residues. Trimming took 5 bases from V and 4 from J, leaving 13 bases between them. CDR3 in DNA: TGCGCCAGCAGACCGCGACAGAACGGGGCCAACGTCCTGACTTTC. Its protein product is CASRPRQNGANVLTF.

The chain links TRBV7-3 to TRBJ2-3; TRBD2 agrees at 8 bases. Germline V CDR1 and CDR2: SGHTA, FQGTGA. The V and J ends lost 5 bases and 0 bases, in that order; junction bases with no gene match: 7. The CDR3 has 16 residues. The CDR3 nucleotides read TGTGCCAGCAGCCCCCCCGGACTAGCTAGCACAGATACGCAGTATTTT. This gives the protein CASSPPGLASTDTQYF.

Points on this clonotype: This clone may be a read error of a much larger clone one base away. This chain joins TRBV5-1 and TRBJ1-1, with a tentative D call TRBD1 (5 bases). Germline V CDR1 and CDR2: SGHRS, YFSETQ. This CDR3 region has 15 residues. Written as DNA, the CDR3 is TGCGCCAGCAGCTTGGTTGGGGGAAGCATCACTGAAGCTTCCTTT. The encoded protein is CASSLVGGSITEASF.

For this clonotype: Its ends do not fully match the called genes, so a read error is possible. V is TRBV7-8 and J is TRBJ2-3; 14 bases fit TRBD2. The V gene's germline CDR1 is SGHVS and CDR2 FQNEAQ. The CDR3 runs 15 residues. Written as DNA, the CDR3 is TGTGCCAGCAGCTCTATATCGGGGCCGGGACTAGCGGGAGATTTT. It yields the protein CASSSISGPGLAGDF.